The rows below give T cell receptor beta chains drawn from one sample of a study of blood T cell repertoires in COVID-19. Profiled with immunoSEQ multiplex PCR; TCRdb holds only in-frame clones, not every one. The repertoire holds roughly 280,000 clones, with almost 90% as singletons. Sequenced: peripheral blood. All receptors derive from a woman in her twenties or thirties with COVID-19, enrolled during active disease. Each CDR3 is given with its conserved first and last residue. The order of the fields is clone size, V gene, J gene, D gene, CDR3 DNA, CDR3 protein. The D gene is left open where the match is weak. Only part of the rows carry a size: once, few, many, or a class if the clone is expanded.

clone_size: -; v_call: TRBV19; j_call: TRBJ1-4; d_call: -; cdr3_nt: TGTGCCAGTAGACCCGACACCAGTAGAGAAAAACTGTTTTTT; cdr3_aa: CASRPDTSREKLFF
clone_size: once; v_call: TRBV15; j_call: TRBJ1-5; d_call: -; cdr3_nt: TGTGCCACCAGCAGAGATCTTGGCCCTCAGCCCCAGCATTTT; cdr3_aa: CATSRDLGPQPQHF
clone_size: -; v_call: TRBV6-2/TRBV6-3; j_call: TRBJ2-1; d_call: TRBD2; cdr3_nt: TGTGCCAGCAGTAGCACGGGGGGCTACAATGAGCAGTTCTTC; cdr3_aa: CASSSTGGYNEQFF
clone_size: -; v_call: TRBV27; j_call: TRBJ2-7; d_call: -; cdr3_nt: TGTGCCAGCAGTTTACAGGGGCAGGCCTACGAGCAGTACTTC; cdr3_aa: CASSLQGQAYEQYF
clone_size: -; v_call: TRBV5-1; j_call: TRBJ2-1; d_call: -; cdr3_nt: TGCGCCAGCAGGAAACAGTCGAGCTCCTACAATGAGCAGTTCTTC; cdr3_aa: CASRKQSSSYNEQFF
clone_size: -; v_call: TRBV10-3; j_call: TRBJ2-2; d_call: TRBD1; cdr3_nt: TGTGCCATCAGTGAGGCGGGACAGGGGAACACCGGGGAGCTGTTTTTT; cdr3_aa: CAISEAGQGNTGELFF
clone_size: -; v_call: TRBV7-9; j_call: TRBJ1-1; d_call: -; cdr3_nt: TGTGCCAGCAGCTTCCAGGCTGAAGCTTTCTTT; cdr3_aa: CASSFQAEAFF
clone_size: -; v_call: TRBV24-1; j_call: TRBJ2-7; d_call: -; cdr3_nt: TGTGCCACCAGTGATAGCGGTAGCTCCTACGAGCAGTACTTC; cdr3_aa: CATSDSGSSYEQYF
clone_size: -; v_call: TRBV6-5; j_call: TRBJ2-1; d_call: -; cdr3_nt: TGTGCCAGCAGTTCGAAGGGGCTTGGGGACAATGAGCAGTTCTTC; cdr3_aa: CASSSKGLGDNEQFF
clone_size: -; v_call: TRBV10-1; j_call: TRBJ2-5; d_call: TRBD1; cdr3_nt: TGCGCCAGCAGTGCCACGACAGGGGCCGGTGGGACCCAGTACTTC; cdr3_aa: CASSATTGAGGTQYF
clone_size: -; v_call: TRBV18; j_call: TRBJ1-2; d_call: TRBD1; cdr3_nt: TGTGCCAGCTCACCATATGACAGGGGAATGTCATATGGCTACACCTTC; cdr3_aa: CASSPYDRGMSYGYTF
clone_size: -; v_call: TRBV10-3; j_call: TRBJ1-2; d_call: TRBD1; cdr3_nt: TGTGCCAACTCAATCGAGAGGACAGGGGCTAACTATGGCTACACCTTC; cdr3_aa: CANSIERTGANYGYTF
clone_size: -; v_call: TRBV5-1; j_call: TRBJ1-1; d_call: -; cdr3_nt: TGCGCCAGCAGCTTGGACAGCATAAGTACTGAAGCTTTCTTT; cdr3_aa: CASSLDSISTEAFF
clone_size: once; v_call: TRBV4-1; j_call: TRBJ2-5; d_call: -; cdr3_nt: TGCGCCAGCAGCGGGGTAGGGGCGGAGACCCAGTACTTC; cdr3_aa: CASSGVGAETQYF
clone_size: -; v_call: TRBV5-1; j_call: TRBJ2-3; d_call: -; cdr3_nt: TGCGCCAGCAGCCCACAGGCAGATACGCAGTATTTT; cdr3_aa: CASSPQADTQYF
clone_size: -; v_call: TRBV19; j_call: TRBJ2-5; d_call: -; cdr3_nt: TGTGCCAGTAGCCGAGTAAGGGGGCAAGAGACCCAGTACTTC; cdr3_aa: CASSRVRGQETQYF
clone_size: -; v_call: TRBV9; j_call: TRBJ2-2; d_call: -; cdr3_nt: TGTGCCAGCAGCGTTGCACACCGGGGAGCTCTGTTTTTT; cdr3_aa: CASSVAHRGALFF
clone_size: -; v_call: TRBV12-3/TRBV12-4; j_call: TRBJ1-3; d_call: -; cdr3_nt: TGTGCCAGCAGTCGGACTTCTGGAAACACCATATATTTT; cdr3_aa: CASSRTSGNTIYF
clone_size: -; v_call: TRBV4-2; j_call: TRBJ2-7; d_call: TRBD2; cdr3_nt: TGTGCCAGCAGCCAAGATCCCTCGCTAGCGGGAGGCGCACCCGAGCAGTACTTC; cdr3_aa: CASSQDPSLAGGAPEQYF
clone_size: -; v_call: TRBV4-1; j_call: TRBJ1-5; d_call: -; cdr3_nt: TGCGCCAGCAGCCAGAACCGAGAGGGACAGCCCCAGCATTTT; cdr3_aa: CASSQNREGQPQHF
clone_size: -; v_call: TRBV4-3; j_call: TRBJ1-2; d_call: -; cdr3_nt: TGCGCCAGCAGCCAAGATGAATCGGGGTACTATGGCTACACCTTC; cdr3_aa: CASSQDESGYYGYTF
clone_size: -; v_call: TRBV6-5; j_call: TRBJ2-3; d_call: TRBD2; cdr3_nt: TGTGCCAGCAGGCCCCTAGCGGGGGGAGCAGATACGCAGTATTTT; cdr3_aa: CASRPLAGGADTQYF
clone_size: once; v_call: TRBV18; j_call: TRBJ1-5; d_call: -; cdr3_nt: TGTGCCAGCTCAGGAGGGGCAAGGGATCAGCCCCAGCATTTT; cdr3_aa: CASSGGARDQPQHF
clone_size: -; v_call: TRBV30; j_call: TRBJ1-3; d_call: -; cdr3_nt: TGTGCCTGGAGTGTAAGCCTCTCTGGAAACACCATATATTTT; cdr3_aa: CAWSVSLSGNTIYF
clone_size: -; v_call: TRBV5-1; j_call: TRBJ1-3; d_call: -; cdr3_nt: TGCGCCAGCAGCTTGGGGCCCGGAAACACCATATATTTT; cdr3_aa: CASSLGPGNTIYF
clone_size: -; v_call: TRBV30; j_call: TRBJ1-2; d_call: -; cdr3_nt: TGTGCCTGGAGTTTCACATCTAACTATGGCTACACCTTC; cdr3_aa: CAWSFTSNYGYTF
clone_size: -; v_call: TRBV7-9; j_call: TRBJ1-1; d_call: -; cdr3_nt: TGTGCCAGCAGCTTAGGGGGGGTTACCAACACTGAAGCTTTCTTT; cdr3_aa: CASSLGGVTNTEAFF
clone_size: -; v_call: TRBV7-2; j_call: TRBJ1-5; d_call: TRBD1; cdr3_nt: TGTGCCAGCAGCTTAGCCAGGGGGTACAATCAGCCCCAGCATTTT; cdr3_aa: CASSLARGYNQPQHF
clone_size: -; v_call: TRBV20-1; j_call: TRBJ1-6; d_call: -; cdr3_nt: TGCAGTGCCAATTCAGGATCACCCCTCCACTTT; cdr3_aa: CSANSGSPLHF
clone_size: -; v_call: TRBV7-7; j_call: TRBJ1-4; d_call: TRBD1; cdr3_nt: TGTGCTAGCAGCTCACGTACAGGGGTCACTAATGAAAAACTGTTTTTT; cdr3_aa: CASSSRTGVTNEKLFF
clone_size: -; v_call: TRBV11-1; j_call: TRBJ1-2; d_call: TRBD1; cdr3_nt: TGTGCCAGCAGCCCGCGGACAGGGCGGCGTGGCTACACCTTC; cdr3_aa: CASSPRTGRRGYTF
clone_size: -; v_call: TRBV3-1/TRBV3-2; j_call: TRBJ2-7; d_call: -; cdr3_nt: TGTGCCAGCAGCCAAGCTTCTGGGACTTCCGAGCAGTACTTC; cdr3_aa: CASSQASGTSEQYF
clone_size: -; v_call: TRBV10-2; j_call: TRBJ2-1; d_call: TRBD2; cdr3_nt: TGCGCCAGCAGCTTGGCTAGCGGGAGGTGGGATGAGCAGTTCTTC; cdr3_aa: CASSLASGRWDEQFF
clone_size: -; v_call: TRBV7-2; j_call: TRBJ2-3; d_call: TRBD1; cdr3_nt: TGTGCCAGCAGCTTAAGAGGACAGGTCACAGATACGCAGTATTTT; cdr3_aa: CASSLRGQVTDTQYF
clone_size: -; v_call: TRBV30; j_call: TRBJ1-2; d_call: -; cdr3_nt: TGTGCCTGGAGCCAAAACAGGGATGGCTACACCTTC; cdr3_aa: CAWSQNRDGYTF
clone_size: -; v_call: TRBV28; j_call: TRBJ2-1; d_call: TRBD2; cdr3_nt: TGTGCCAGCAGTTTAGCCGGGACTAGCGGGGGGGGCCAGTTCTTC; cdr3_aa: CASSLAGTSGGGQFF
clone_size: -; v_call: TRBV9; j_call: TRBJ1-3; d_call: -; cdr3_nt: TGTGCCAGCAGCGTAGGTCCGAGCTCTGGAAACACCATATATTTT; cdr3_aa: CASSVGPSSGNTIYF
clone_size: -; v_call: TRBV4-1; j_call: TRBJ2-5; d_call: TRBD1; cdr3_nt: TGCGCCAGCAGCCAAGCCGACAGGGTGGAGACCCAGTACTTC; cdr3_aa: CASSQADRVETQYF
clone_size: -; v_call: TRBV3-1/TRBV3-2; j_call: TRBJ2-7; d_call: TRBD2; cdr3_nt: TGTGCCAGCAGTTCGCGGGGGACCGAGCAGTACTTC; cdr3_aa: CASSSRGTEQYF
clone_size: -; v_call: TRBV19; j_call: TRBJ2-6; d_call: -; cdr3_nt: TGTGCCAGTAGTAGAACTAGGGCTGGGGCCAACGTCCTGACTTTC; cdr3_aa: CASSRTRAGANVLTF
clone_size: -; v_call: TRBV28; j_call: TRBJ1-1; d_call: TRBD1; cdr3_nt: TGTGCCAGCCAAAGACAGGGGTGGTTAGCTTTCTTT; cdr3_aa: CASQRQGWLAFF
clone_size: -; v_call: TRBV7-3; j_call: TRBJ2-7; d_call: TRBD1; cdr3_nt: TGTGCCAGCAGCCCGGGACAGGGGTACGAGCAGTACTTC; cdr3_aa: CASSPGQGYEQYF
clone_size: once; v_call: TRBV3-1/TRBV3-2; j_call: TRBJ2-7; d_call: TRBD1; cdr3_nt: TGTGCCACCGATCCCGGGACAGGGTCCTACGAGCAGTACTTC; cdr3_aa: CATDPGTGSYEQYF
clone_size: -; v_call: TRBV10-3; j_call: TRBJ2-3; d_call: -; cdr3_nt: TGTGCCACATGCCGGGACACCCTCACAGATACGCAGTATTTT; cdr3_aa: CATCRDTLTDTQYF
clone_size: once; v_call: TRBV5-1; j_call: TRBJ2-3; d_call: -; cdr3_nt: TGCGCCAGCAGCTTGGGCGGACTACCAGATACGCAGTATTTT; cdr3_aa: CASSLGGLPDTQYF
clone_size: -; v_call: TRBV19; j_call: TRBJ1-5; d_call: -; cdr3_nt: TGTGCCAGTAGTATGAGTGAAGGGGATCAGCCCCAGCATTTT; cdr3_aa: CASSMSEGDQPQHF
clone_size: -; v_call: TRBV10-3; j_call: TRBJ1-1; d_call: -; cdr3_nt: TGTGCCATCAGTGAACAGGGTCCGAACACTGAAGCTTTCTTT; cdr3_aa: CAISEQGPNTEAFF
clone_size: -; v_call: TRBV5-1; j_call: TRBJ1-4; d_call: -; cdr3_nt: TGCGCCAGCAGCTTGGATGGGGGCACAACTAATGAAAAACTGTTTTTT; cdr3_aa: CASSLDGGTTNEKLFF
clone_size: -; v_call: TRBV10-1; j_call: TRBJ2-1; d_call: TRBD2; cdr3_nt: TGCGCCAGCAGATACCGGACTAGCCGATATGAGCAGTTCTTC; cdr3_aa: CASRYRTSRYEQFF
clone_size: -; v_call: TRBV11-3; j_call: TRBJ2-5; d_call: -; cdr3_nt: TGTGCCAGCAGCTCCACCTCGGGGGAGACCCAGTACTTC; cdr3_aa: CASSSTSGETQYF
clone_size: once; v_call: TRBV2; j_call: TRBJ2-7; d_call: -; cdr3_nt: TGTGCCAGCAGTGGGGGGCTCTACGAGCAGTACTTC; cdr3_aa: CASSGGLYEQYF
clone_size: -; v_call: TRBV3-1/TRBV3-2; j_call: TRBJ1-3; d_call: -; cdr3_nt: TGTGCCAGCAGCCAAGATAGTTCGGGAAACACCATATATTTT; cdr3_aa: CASSQDSSGNTIYF
clone_size: -; v_call: TRBV5-6; j_call: TRBJ2-7; d_call: -; cdr3_nt: TGTGCCAGCAGCTTGAGCGCGGGCGAGCAGTACTTC; cdr3_aa: CASSLSAGEQYF
clone_size: -; v_call: TRBV12-3/TRBV12-4; j_call: TRBJ1-2; d_call: TRBD1; cdr3_nt: TGTGCCAGCAGTTCACAGGGGAACTATGGCTACACCTTC; cdr3_aa: CASSSQGNYGYTF
clone_size: -; v_call: TRBV9; j_call: TRBJ1-4; d_call: TRBD1; cdr3_nt: TGTGCCAGCAGCGTAGGAGGGGGCAGGAATGAAAAACTGTTTTTT; cdr3_aa: CASSVGGGRNEKLFF
clone_size: -; v_call: TRBV6-5; j_call: TRBJ1-2; d_call: TRBD1; cdr3_nt: TGTGCCAGCACCCGGACAGGGTTTCACTACACCTTC; cdr3_aa: CASTRTGFHYTF
clone_size: -; v_call: TRBV28; j_call: TRBJ2-5; d_call: -; cdr3_nt: TGTGCCAGCAGTTTGACACGTCTAGCGACCCAGTACTTC; cdr3_aa: CASSLTRLATQYF
clone_size: -; v_call: TRBV2; j_call: TRBJ2-6; d_call: TRBD1; cdr3_nt: TGTGCCAGCAGTACCGACAGGGGGCGGCCCGGGGCCAACGTCCTGACTTTC; cdr3_aa: CASSTDRGRPGANVLTF
clone_size: few; v_call: TRBV28; j_call: TRBJ2-7; d_call: TRBD2; cdr3_nt: TGTGCCAGCAGTTTGGTAGCGGGAGGGCCGGGTGAGCAGTACTTC; cdr3_aa: CASSLVAGGPGEQYF